Below are 30 T cell receptor delta chains sequenced from a single sample in a study of gamma-delta T cells after stem cell transplantation. TCRdb reran clone calling via CATT on the RT-PCR reads. The profile shows about 15,000 delta-chain clones, 9% to 9.5% of them singletons. The sequenced sample was gamma-delta T cells. These receptors were collected from a human donor. It is not recorded whose cells these are; they may come from a transplant donor.

About this clone itself: Translating this DNA gives a protein that differs at residue 10 from the TCRdb one, which belongs to a much larger clone; a read error is likely, and the protein shown is this translation. The chain carries TRDV2 and TRDJ1; 9 bases agree with TRDD3. V was pared by 0 bases and J by 4 bases, with 5 bases of the junction left unmatched. Germline V gene lookup returns CDR1 GEAIGNYY and CDR2 EKD. The CDR3 is 15 residues long. The CDR3 DNA sequence: TGTGCCTGTGACACCGTTGGGGGATATGGCGATAAACTCATCTTT. Residues: CACDTVGGYGDKLIF.

Only a few counts were recorded for this clone. TCRdb's protein, taken from a much larger clone, differs from this DNA's translation at residue 14, likely owing to a read error; the protein displayed comes from the DNA. The CDR3 DNA sequence: TGTGCTCTTGGGCACTCAAAGGGGACCTTCCTACCAAGTGCTGGGGGATACGGGCGGTCCCTCACCCCCTGGTACACCGATAAACTCATCTTT. Translation: CALGHSKGTFLPSAGGYGRSLTPWYTDKLIF. The chain joins TRDV1 to TRDJ1; 12 bases fit TRDD3. This CDR3 is 31 amino acids long. The germline V gene has CDR1 TSWWSYY and CDR2 QGS. After removal of 5 bases from V and 0 bases from J, the junction contained 49 bases not matched to a gene.

Note on this clone: A far larger clone is one base from this, pointing to a likely read error. The identical CDR3 is also encoded by other nucleotide sequences in the sample. This rearrangement joins TRAV29/DV5 to TRDJ1; TRDD3 matches at 9 bases. Trimming took 1 base from V and 0 from J; bases not matched to a gene: 16. CDR3 length: 19 residues. Germline CDR1 NSMFDY, CDR2 ISSIKDK. The CDR3: CAASPIVLGDGRYTDKLIF. Here the CDR3 DNA reads TGTGCAGCAAGCCCGATCGTCCTGGGGGATGGGAGGTACACCGATAAACTCATCTTT.

This clone was counted only a few times. A much larger clone lies a single base off, so this may be a read error. The sample contains more than one DNA sequence encoding this CDR3. The chain links TRDV2 to TRDJ1, with TRDD3 matching over 7 bases. Germline CDR1 reads GEAIGNYY; CDR2 reads EKD. This CDR3 contains 21 residues. The CDR3 DNA follows: TGTGCCTGTGACACTGTCCATGCGGTGACTGGGGATCGAGATTACACCGATAAACTCATCTTC. Its protein is CACDTVHAVTGDRDYTDKLIF.

Only a few counts were recorded for this clone. Given a far larger clone just one base away, this is likely a sequencing read error. This sample includes further DNA sequences coding for the same CDR3. The CDR3 nucleotides read TGTGCCTGTGACGCGATGGGGGATCGGCCAGATAAACTCATCTTT. Protein: CACDAMGDRPDKLIF. The rearrangement links TRDV2 to TRDJ1; 8 positions match TRDD3. The CDR3 runs 15 residues. With 3 bases clipped from V and 5 bases from J, the junction kept 10 bases outside the gene matches. Germline CDR1 is GEAIGNYY and CDR2 is EKD.

This clone has just a few counts. This DNA translates differently at residue 6 from the TCRdb protein, which is that of a much larger clone; a read error is likely, and the protein shown is the DNA's own translation. V gene TRDV1 combines with J gene TRDJ1, with D unresolved. Germline values: CDR1 TSWWSYY, CDR2 QGS. V was cut by 11 bases and J by 3 bases, with 28 bases left in between. The CDR3 has 17 amino acids. CDR3 region: CASGKLSTFRAADKLIF. In nucleotides, the CDR3 is TGTGCTAGTGGGAAACTAAGCACATTTCGGGCGGCCGATAAACTCATCTTT.

This clone was seen a handful of times. A far larger clone is a single base away, which makes a read error likely. Additional DNA sequences in this sample encode the identical CDR3. The chain carries TRDV2 and TRDJ1; 9 bases map to TRDD3. After removal of 0 bases from V and 1 base from J, the junction contained 8 bases not matched to a gene. The CDR3 extends over 17 amino acids. In germline, CDR1 is GEAIGNYY, CDR2 EKD. The CDR3 DNA follows: TGTGCCTGTGACACCTTAGGGGATACGAACCCCACCGATAAACTCATCTTT. Protein sequence: CACDTLGDTNPTDKLIF.

This clone was counted only a few times. This probably arose from a read error, given a far larger clone one base away. This same CDR3 is encoded by further DNA sequences in the sample. This chain uses TRDV1 with TRDJ1; TRDD2 or TRDD3 may be the D gene (6 bases each). Per germline, CDR1 TSWWSYY and CDR2 QGS. This CDR3 spans 19 amino acids. The CDR3 DNA reads as TGTGCTCTTGGGGAATCCGTCCTTCCCGGGGGACCGTACACCGATAAACTTATCTTT. It specifies CALGESVLPGGPYTDKLIF.

This clone was seen more than once but under ten times. TCRdb's protein for this DNA is that of a much larger clone and differs from the translation at residue 9, likely a read error; the protein shown is the DNA translation. The identical CDR3 is also encoded by other nucleotide sequences in the sample. Here the CDR3 reads CACDPVNVRGRAKLIF. The CDR3 DNA reads TGTGCCTGTGACCCCGTTAATGTACGGGGAAGAGCAAAACTCATCTTT. The V call is TRDV2, the J call TRDJ1; a possible D gene is TRDD3 (5 bases). CDR1 is GEAIGNYY, CDR2 EKD, per germline. V was cut by 3 bases and J by 8 bases, with 24 bases left in between. The CDR3 consists of 16 residues.

The chain carries TRDV2 and TRDJ1; maybe TRDD3 (6 bases). The V end lost 3 bases, the J end lost 0 bases, and 16 bases lay between the germline ends. CDR1 is GEAIGNYY and CDR2 is EKD in the germline V gene. The CDR3 has 16 amino acids. In DNA, the CDR3 is TGTGCCTGTGACCGTGGGGGGACCTCAAACACCGATAAACTCATCTTT. It encodes CACDRGGTSNTDKLIF.

This clone has a handful of counts. TCRdb records a much larger clone's protein for this DNA, with a difference at residue 8 that likely arises from a read error; the protein given is the translation of the DNA. The chain has TRDV2 and TRDJ1; possible D gene TRDD3, 6 bases. Germline CDR1 reads GEAIGNYY; CDR2 reads EKD. The CDR3 length is 19 residues. V lost 0 bases and J 11 bases, leaving 33 bases between the germline ends. CDR3 sequence (DNA): TGTGCCTGTGACACCGTTCTGGGTCAGCTGGGGTATAGAATCGGTAACCTCATCTTT. Protein product: CACDTVLGQLGYRIGNLIF.

This clone occurred many times. Compared with germline, one end of the junction differs, possibly owing to a read error. This chain's CDR3 is CACDTVQGLVAPFTDNLIF. The CDR3, as DNA: TGTGCCTGTGACACCGTGCAGGGGCTGGTGGCCCCCTTTACCGATAACCTCATCTTT. The chain couples TRDV2 to TRDJ1; D gene uncertain. From germline, CDR1 is GEAIGNYY and CDR2 EKD. This CDR3 spans 19 amino acids.

In the case of this clone: A far more abundant clone sits one base away, making this likely a read error. Additional DNA sequences in this sample encode the identical CDR3. The rearrangement links TRDV2 to TRDJ1; 10 bases align to TRDD3. The CDR3 has 17 residues. Germline values: CDR1 GEAIGNYY, CDR2 EKD. This CDR3 is CACDRLGDALYTDKLIF. The DNA of the CDR3 is TGTGCCTGTGACCGACTGGGGGATGCGCTGTACACCGATAAGCTCATCTTT.

This clone occurred a few times. This likely reflects a read error, since a far larger clone is one base away. Other DNA sequences within the sample encode an identical CDR3. The V gene is TRDV2, the J gene TRDJ1, with unresolved D. Germline values: CDR1 GEAIGNYY, CDR2 EKD. The CDR3 totals 21 residues. For the CDR3, the DNA is TGTGCCTGTGATATTCTAACGGCTGCTGTCGTAACGAACGGGGTCACCGATAAGCTCATCTTT. As protein: CACDILTAAVVTNGVTDKLIF.

This clone was counted only a few times. The TCRdb record carries a much larger clone's protein, which differs from this DNA's translation at residue 11; a read error is the likely cause, and the protein listed here is the DNA translation. J is TRDJ1 and V is TRDV2; TRDD3 might be the D (6 bases). Deletions cut 0 bases from V and 2 bases from J, with 21 bases between. The CDR3 has 18 amino acids. Per the germline V gene, CDR1 is GEAIGNYY and CDR2 is EKD. CDR3 bases: TGTGCCTGTGACACCGTTGGGGGTCCCCCCTGTGGGACCGATAAACTCATCTTT. This sequence encodes CACDTVGGPPCGTDKLIF.

This clone was detected many times. This chain joins TRDV2 and TRDJ1; 9 positions match TRDD3. The ends lost 0 bases at V and 1 base at J; junction bases unmatched: 11. The CDR3 runs to 18 residues. The germline CDR1 and CDR2 sequences are GEAIGNYY and EKD. Here the CDR3 DNA reads TGTGCCTGTGACACCGGACTGGGGGAGACGAGGAGCACCGATAAACTCATCTTT. Amino acid sequence: CACDTGLGETRSTDKLIF.

At least ten counts were recorded for this clone. V is TRDV2 and J is TRDJ1; tentative D call: TRDD3 (6 bases). The CDR3 consists of 16 residues. Deletions cut 0 bases from V and 2 bases from J, with 15 bases between. Per germline, CDR1 GEAIGNYY and CDR2 EKD. The CDR3 spells CACDTGGTAPTDKLIF. The CDR3 coding sequence is TGTGCCTGTGACACCGGGGGGACAGCGCCGACCGATAAACTCATCTTT.

As to this clone: At one of its ends the junction is not consistent with the germline gene, which may arise from a read error. This rearrangement joins TRDV2 to TRDJ1; TRDD3 agrees at 10 bases. Germline CDR1 is GEAIGNYY and CDR2 is EKD. The CDR3 totals 19 residues. CDR3 residues: CACDLLLMGDTFYTDNLIF. The CDR3 nucleotides read TGTGCCTGTGACCTACTCCTAATGGGGGATACTTTCTACACCGATAACCTCATCTTT.

This clone is classed as medium-sized (0.01 to 0.1%). The identical CDR3 is also encoded by other nucleotide sequences in the sample. The chain has TRDV2 and TRDJ1; 10 bases map to TRDD3. Unmatched junction bases numbered 18, after V lost 3 bases and J lost 0 bases. The germline V gene has CDR1 GEAIGNYY and CDR2 EKD. This CDR3 is built from 20 residues. The CDR3 is CACDPLTGGSSALYTDKLIF. The CDR3 DNA reads as TGTGCCTGTGACCCCCTTACTGGGGGATCATCCGCCCTGTACACCGATAAACTCATCTTT.

This clone was counted many times. This sequence is one base from a far larger clone and is likely a read error. The identical CDR3 is also encoded by other nucleotide sequences in the sample. The chain has TRDV2 and TRDJ1; 12 nucleotides agree with TRDD3. Germline V CDR1 and CDR2: GEAIGNYY, EKD. There are 21 residues in the CDR3. Trimming at V came to 0 bases and at J to 0 bases, leaving 16 bases not matched to a gene. CDR3 loop: CACDTVTGGYNGTSYTDKLIF. The CDR3 DNA follows: TGTGCCTGTGACACCGTCACTGGGGGATACAACGGGACTTCTTACACCGATAAACTCATCTTT.

The rearrangement links TRDV2 to TRDJ1; TRDD3 matches 7 bases. V was pared by 1 base and J by 5 bases, with 15 bases of the junction left unmatched. In germline, CDR1 is GEAIGNYY, CDR2 EKD. This CDR3 has 17 amino acids. The CDR3 loop is CACDTVGELGYKDKLIF. In nucleotides, the CDR3 is TGTGCCTGTGACACAGTGGGGGAACTGGGGTACAAGGATAAACTCATCTTT.

The chain links TRDV2 to TRDJ1; TRDD3 matches 7 bases. Germline trimming cut 2 bases from V and 0 bases from J; bases unmatched to any gene: 17. Germline V gene data show CDR1 as GEAIGNYY and CDR2 as EKD. The CDR3 covers 19 residues. The CDR3 region has the DNA TGTGCCTGTGACAACAGGGTGGGGGAGACCCGCTCGTACACCGATAAACTCATCTTT. Translating it yields CACDNRVGETRSYTDKLIF.

This clone was seen a few times. The protein that TCRdb holds for this DNA derives from a much larger clone and differs from the translated DNA at residue 3, which likely indicates a read error; the protein shown here is translated from the DNA. The rearrangement uses TRDV2 and TRDJ1, with 9 bases fitting TRDD3. The CDR3 is 13 residues long. With 8 bases clipped from V and 1 base from J, the junction kept 4 bases outside the gene matches. Per germline, CDR1 GEAIGNYY and CDR2 EKD. CDR3 in amino acids: CAYWGRRTDKLIF. For the CDR3, the DNA is TGTGCCTACTGGGGGAGACGCACCGATAAACTCATCTTT.

The sample holds a few counts of this clone. TCRdb shows a much larger clone's protein in place of this DNA's translation, and the two differ at residue 13, likely through a read error; the protein shown is translated from the DNA. This rearrangement joins TRDV2 to TRDJ1, with TRDD3 identical over 7 bases. CDR1 is GEAIGNYY, CDR2 EKD, per germline. The CDR3 consists of 19 residues. The V segment lost 0 bases and the J segment 2 bases; nucleotides outside the gene matches: 17. CDR3 in DNA: TGTGCCTGTGACACCGTGCAGGGGCTGGGGGCCCCCTTTACCGATAAACTCATCTTT. It encodes CACDTVQGLGAPFTDKLIF.

About this clone: A far larger clone is one nucleotide away, so this likely arose from a read error. The same CDR3 can be traced to other DNA sequences in this sample. The chain uses TRDV2 and TRDJ1; 8 bases map to TRDD3. Germline V lookup: CDR1 GEAIGNYY, CDR2 EKD. CDR3 size: 16 residues. In nucleotides, the CDR3 is TGTGCCTGTGACATTTTGGGGGATCTTTACACCGATAAACTCATTTTT. Translating it yields CACDILGDLYTDKLIF.

To note about this clone: For this DNA, TCRdb reports the protein of a much larger clone, which diverges at residue 16, most likely from a read error; the protein presented here is translated directly from the DNA. The chain employs TRDV2 and TRDJ1; 7 nucleotides match TRDD3. CDR3 length: 19 residues. CDR1 and CDR2 from the germline V gene are GEAIGNYY and EKD. CDR3 region: CACDTVAYTGDTDTDNLIF. CDR3 DNA sequence: TGTGCCTGTGACACCGTAGCTTATACTGGGGACACGGACACCGATAACCTCATCTTT.

V is TRDV2 and J is TRDJ3; TRDD3 matches at 8 bases. Germline assignment: CDR1 GEAIGNYY and CDR2 EKD. Unmatched junction bases numbered 14, after V lost 0 bases and J lost 11 bases. The CDR3 loop spans 18 amino acids. The CDR3 protein is CACDTVLGATRDPRQMFF. For the CDR3, the DNA is TGTGCCTGTGACACCGTACTGGGGGCAACTCGTGACCCCCGACAGATGTTTTTC.

This rearrangement joins TRDV1 to TRDJ1; D may correspond to TRDD2 or TRDD3 (7 bases each). V lost 0 bases and J lost 10, with 63 bases in between. The CDR3 sequence is 30 residues long. Germline V CDR1 and CDR2: TSWWSYY, QGS. CDR3 residues: CALGELFPRPSTPDSYVPNWGLRGGRRLIF. The CDR3 DNA follows: TGTGCTCTTGGGGAACTTTTCCCTCGTCCTAGTACGCCCGATTCCTACGTTCCCAACTGGGGTTTACGGGGGGGTAGGAGACTCATCTTT.

Notes on this clone: TCRdb assigns this DNA the protein of a much larger clone, which departs from its translation at residue 3; this likely reflects a read error, and the protein shown comes from translating the DNA. CDR3 nucleotide sequence: TGTGCCCGTGACACGAGCTGGGGGATACGGAACGATAAACTCATCTTT. Translated, it gives CARDTSWGIRNDKLIF. The chain is built from TRDV2 and TRDJ1; 12 positions agree with TRDD3. CDR1 is GEAIGNYY and CDR2 is EKD in the germline V gene. The CDR3 spans 16 residues.

In the case of this clone: TCRdb's protein, taken from a much larger clone, differs from this DNA's translation at residue 6, likely owing to a read error; the protein displayed comes from the DNA. This chain joins TRDV2 and TRDJ3; 12 bases map to TRDD3. V shed 0 bases and J 0 bases; nucleotides not matched to a gene: 8. Looked up from germline, CDR1 is GEAIGNYY and CDR2 is EKD. This CDR3 comprises 21 residues. This CDR3 reads CACDTITGGYKSSWDTRQMFF. CDR3 nucleotides: TGTGCCTGTGACACCATTACTGGGGGATACAAGAGCTCCTGGGACACCCGACAGATGTTTTTC.